This T cell receptor (beta chain) was identified during a study of blood T cell repertoires in COVID-19. Study-wide context: T cells, B-cell-depleted T cells, or PBMCs supplied cDNA or gDNA.

Original methodology: Nucleated cell number was recorded as an estimate derived from reference gene primer amplification. Sequencing was performed with immunoSEQ multiplex PCR; in TCRdb, only in-frame clones are kept and a portion is missing. Clonal size and the V and J genes are those of that table, whereas D and trimming came from the DNA. This table has 200,000 to 250,000 clones, 70% to 85% appearing once. Trimming cost V 6 bases and J 6 bases, with 9 bases left between them. Germline values: CDR1 SGHKS, CDR2 YYEKEE (reference sequence). This CDR3 comprises 11 residues. Participant reports of clinical history set cohort assignment.

This chain connects TRBV5-5 to TRBJ1-2; D might be TRBD1 (5 bases). This receptor was taken from a woman between 40 and 55 years old with acute COVID-19. The sequenced sample consisted of PBMCs or T cells enriched from blood (not recorded which). The CDR3 loop reads CASTREDGYTF. The DNA for the CDR3 is TGTGCCAGCACCAGGGAGGATGGCTACACCTTC.